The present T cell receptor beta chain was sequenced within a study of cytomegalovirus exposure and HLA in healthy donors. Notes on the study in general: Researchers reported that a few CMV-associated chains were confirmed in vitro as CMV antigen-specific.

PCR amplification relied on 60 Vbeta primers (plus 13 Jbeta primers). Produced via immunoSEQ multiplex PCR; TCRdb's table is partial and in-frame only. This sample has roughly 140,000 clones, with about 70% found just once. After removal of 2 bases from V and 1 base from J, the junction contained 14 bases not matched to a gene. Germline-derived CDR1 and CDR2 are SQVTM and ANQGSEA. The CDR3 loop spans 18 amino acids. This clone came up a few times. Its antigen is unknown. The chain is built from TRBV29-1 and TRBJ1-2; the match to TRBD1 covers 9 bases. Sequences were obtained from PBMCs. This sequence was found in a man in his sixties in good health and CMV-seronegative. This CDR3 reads CSVELSRDRDTYNYGYTF. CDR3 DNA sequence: TGCAGCGTTGAACTTTCCCGGGACAGGGACACTTATAACTATGGCTACACCTTC.